The source of this T cell receptor (beta chain) is a study of T-cell memory formation after mild COVID-19. Constant-segment primers and 5'RACE yielded cDNA libraries for TCR alpha and TCR beta, each carrying sample barcodes and UMIs. TCRdb reprocessed the 5' RACE reads via MiXCR and lists one record per CDR3 protein. The table lists fewer than 650,000 distinct CDR3 sequences, less than 25% of them singletons. Notes on this clonotype: The antigen is not known.

Trimming removed 1 base from V and 6 bases from J; junction bases left unmatched: 2. This CDR3 has 15 residues. The germline CDR1 and CDR2 sequences are MNHNS and SASEGT. Study observations and caveats: Several responding clones turned up in pre-infection memory, indicating that cross-reactive memory may have taken part. The main location of contracting CD4+ clones was CM and EM, and that of contracting CD8+ clones was EMRA. Contracting clones from day 15 to 85 had balanced CD4/CD8; later expanders favoured CD4+.

V usage is TRBV6-1 and J usage is TRBJ2-1; TRBD2 agrees at 11 bases. Input material: PBMCs or a T cell subset sorted from them (not recorded which). The source of this sequence is an adult woman who had mild COVID-19 (a few samples of this study predate the infection). Cell type and time point are not known. Here the CDR3 reads CASSEGTSGFNEQFF. The CDR3 DNA reads TGTGCCAGCAGTGAAGGGACTAGCGGGTTCAATGAGCAGTTCTTC.